These 3 T cell receptor beta chains were sequenced from one sample in a study of CD4 T cells in relation to SARS-CoV-2 and coronaviruses. Which antigens these TCRs recognize remains unknown. Sequencing used immunoSEQ multiplex PCR; TCRdb keeps in-frame clones, though not all of them. The sample records some 44,000 clones, approximately 80% being singletons. The source material was naive CD4+ T cells from PBMCs, cultured in vitro. Subset: naive CD4+ T cells isolated by negative enrichment. Source of these receptors: an adult with COVID-19.

This clone was seen a single time. The gene calls are TRBV5-1 and TRBJ2-3; a possible D gene is TRBD2 (6 bases). CDR1 is SGHRS and CDR2 is YFSETQ in the germline V gene. CDR3 length: 19 amino acids. Trimming cost V 1 base and J 0 bases, with 21 bases left between them. The CDR3 DNA is TGCGCCAGCAGCTTGATGCCCAGGGTTGGCCTAGCGAGCACAGATACGCAGTATTTT. Translated: CASSLMPRVGLASTDTQYF.

The chain couples TRBV5-4 to TRBJ2-7, with D tentatively TRBD1 or TRBD2 (6 bases each). The CDR3 is 13 amino acids. CDR1 and CDR2 from the germline V gene are SGHNT and YYREEE (reference sequence). V dropped 4 bases and J dropped 6 bases, with 14 bases sitting between them. CDR3 in DNA: TGTGCCAGCAGCAATAGAGGGGGGACCGAGCAGTACTTC. This gives the protein CASSNRGGTEQYF. Variable domain in full (rest from reference TRBV5-4 and TRBJ2-7): ETGVTQSPTHLIKTRGQQVTLRCSSQSGHNTVSWYQQALGQGPQFIFQYYREEENGRGNFPPRFSGLQFPNYSSELNVNALELDDSALYLCASSNRGGTEQYFGPGTRLTVT.

The chain employs TRBV9 and TRBJ1-3; no clear D. Germline CDR1 is SGDLS and CDR2 is YYNGEE. The CDR3 is 14 amino acids. The V and J ends lost 6 bases and 4 bases respectively, with 14 bases between them. CDR3 sequence reads: CASNTKGAGNTIYF. The CDR3 DNA sequence: TGTGCCAGCAATACTAAGGGAGCCGGAAACACCATATATTTT.